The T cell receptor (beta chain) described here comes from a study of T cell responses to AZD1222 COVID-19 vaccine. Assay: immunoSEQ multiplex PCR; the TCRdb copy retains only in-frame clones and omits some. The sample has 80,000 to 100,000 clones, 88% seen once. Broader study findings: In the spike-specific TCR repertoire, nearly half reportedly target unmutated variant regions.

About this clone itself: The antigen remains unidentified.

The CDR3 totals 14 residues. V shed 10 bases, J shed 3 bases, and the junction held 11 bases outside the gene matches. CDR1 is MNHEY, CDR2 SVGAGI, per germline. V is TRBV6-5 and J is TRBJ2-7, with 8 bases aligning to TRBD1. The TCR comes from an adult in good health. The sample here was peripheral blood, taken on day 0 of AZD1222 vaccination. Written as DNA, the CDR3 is TGTGCCACAAGGGAGACAGGGGCGTACTACGAGCAGTACTTC. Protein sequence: CATRETGAYYEQYF.